The clone carrying this TCR beta chain has a count of ten or more. The antigen is undetermined. Orbital computed tomography and thyroid ultrasound, together with serum TRAb and thyroxine and clinical symptoms, were used for diagnoses. PBMCs were derived from about 10 ml fresh peripheral blood. The data stem from a study of T cells in Graves' hyperthyroidism and ophthalmopathy. Whole-study results and caveats: Ophthalmopathy was told apart from stable hyperthyroidism by a 13 V-J model.

RNA transcripts were the template for amplifying TCR beta CDR3 regions. A set of HTBI primers served as the primers for a first-round RT-PCR of the TCR CDR3. TCRdb reprocessed the multiplex PCR reads with MiXCR, giving one entry per CDR3 protein. The sample includes about 130,000 distinct CDR3 sequences, approximately 20% of them seen just once. Sequenced sample: blood. This TCR came from a woman aged 45 to 65 with Graves' hyperthyroidism that later progressed to Graves' ophthalmopathy.

CDR3 in amino acids: CASSHDSGRYNEQFF. The CDR3 DNA reads TGTGCCAGCAGCCATGACAGCGGGAGGTACAATGAGCAGTTCTTC. V and J are TRBV9 and TRBJ2-1, with 9 positions matching TRBD2. This CDR3 spans 15 amino acids. CDR1 is SGDLS and CDR2 is YYNGEE in the germline V gene. V lost 4 bases, J lost 4 bases, and 6 bases stayed unmatched. The full variable domain, its missing parts supplied by reference TRBV9 and TRBJ2-1, is DSGVTQTPKHLITATGQRVTLRCSPRSGDLSVYWYQQSLDQGLQFLIQYYNGEERAKGNILERFSAQQFPDLHSELNLSSLELGDSALYFCASSHDSGRYNEQFFGPGTRLTVL.